This T cell receptor beta chain stems from a study of T-cell reconstitution after alpha-beta-depleted transplantation in children. Unique molecular identifiers were used in preparing the TCRbeta library. TCRdb processed the PCR reads anew with MiXCR; each CDR3 protein has one entry. The table includes about 200,000 distinct CDR3 sequences, 14% to 15% detected once. This clonotype came up many times. The ends were cut back, 1 base at V and 7 bases at J, with 7 bases in the middle. CDR3 length: 12 amino acids. The gene calls are TRBV12-3 or TRBV12-4 and TRBJ2-5; D could derive from TRBD1 or TRBD2 (5 bases each). The sample was PBMCs from the stem cell graft donor, taken from the stem cell graft. This clonotype originated in a human donor who donated a stem cell graft to a child with acute lymphoblastic leukemia. CDR3 protein: CASSLGDGTQYF. DNA of the CDR3: TGTGCCAGCAGTTTAGGGGACGGGACCCAGTACTTC.